One TCR beta chain is described in this entry. How the authors handled the data: Amplification from reference gene primers served as the basis for estimated nucleated cell counts. Sequenced by immunoSEQ multiplex PCR; TCRdb stores in-frame clones only, minus some. The V and J calls and clone size come from that table; D and trimming were worked out from the DNA. The sample contains some 100,000 clones, 86% of which appear only once. Germline CDR1 LGHDT, CDR2 YNNKEL (reference sequence). The CDR3 extends over 15 amino acids. V lost 5 bases to trimming and J lost 1 base, with 15 bases between them. This specimen belongs to a study of blood T cell repertoires in COVID-19. Study context: The samples span acute and convalescent COVID-19 from the United States, Italy and Spain.

The source of this sequence is a middle-aged man with acute or convalescent COVID-19. The sample consisted of peripheral blood. This sequence joins TRBV3-1 (or the pseudogene TRBV3-2) and TRBJ2-7, with D perhaps TRBD1 (6 bases). The chain's CDR3 is CASSAYGQKSYEQYF. The CDR3 DNA sequence: TGTGCCAGCAGCGCCTACGGACAGAAGTCCTACGAGCAGTACTTC.